The 28 T cell receptor beta chains given below trace back to one sample, sequenced in a study of blood T cell repertoires in COVID-19. The protocol was immunoSEQ multiplex PCR, while the TCRdb copy is restricted to in-frame clones and leaves out a portion. The sample comprises some 150,000 clones, 85% of which are singletons, and about 3.2% rests with the top ten. Sequencing was done on a sample of peripheral blood. Source of these receptors: a woman between 40 and 55 years old with active or convalescent COVID-19.

The V gene is TRBV6-2 or TRBV6-3, the J gene TRBJ2-4; 9 bases agree with TRBD1. Trimming at V came to 0 bases and at J to 0 bases, leaving 3 bases not matched to a gene. The length of the CDR3 is 17 residues. The germline V gene has CDR1 MNHEY and CDR2 SVGEGT. CDR3 nucleotides: TGTGCCAGCAGTTACTCAACAGGGGGCTTAGCCAAAAACATTCAGTACTTC. It translates to CASSYSTGGLAKNIQYF.

The chain has TRBV2 and TRBJ1-2; 8 bases line up with TRBD1. Germline V gene lookup returns CDR1 SNHLY and CDR2 FYNNEI. The CDR3 totals 12 residues. With V trimmed by 9 bases and J by 4 bases, 4 bases remained unmatched. The CDR3 region is CARDREAYGYTF. CDR3 sequence (DNA): TGTGCCAGGGACAGGGAGGCCTATGGCTACACCTTC.

The gene calls are TRBV7-2 and TRBJ2-1; 10 nucleotides align to TRBD1. The ends lost 5 bases at V and 2 bases at J; junction bases unmatched: 3. The CDR3 is made up of 15 amino acids. Per the germline V gene, CDR1 is SGHTA and CDR2 is FQGNSA. The CDR3 DNA is TGTGCCAGCAGCCGGACAGGGGGTCCCTACAATGAGCAGTTCTTC. Its protein product is CASSRTGGPYNEQFF. Filled out from reference TRBV7-2 and TRBJ2-1, the complete variable domain reads GAGVSQSPSNKVTEKGKDVELRCDPISGHTALYWYRQSLGQGLEFLIYFQGNSAPDKSGLPSDRFSAERTGGSVSTLTIQRTQQEDSAVYLCASSRTGGPYNEQFFGPGTRLTVL.

The chain combines TRBV6-5 with TRBJ2-1, with 7 bases fitting TRBD2. The germline V gene has CDR1 MNHEY and CDR2 SVGAGI. Trimming took 1 base from V and 5 from J; bases not matched to a gene: 8. The CDR3 has 16 amino acids. CDR3 nucleotide sequence: TGTGCCAGCAGTTACTTGGCGGGAGTGATGGACAATGAGCAGTTCTTC. Translated, it gives CASSYLAGVMDNEQFF.

The sample holds one count of this clone. The gene calls are TRBV29-1 and TRBJ1-2; D is undetermined. This CDR3 comprises 11 residues. V was trimmed by 6 bases and J by 3 bases, leaving 8 bases between them. Germline V CDR1 and CDR2: SQVTM, ANQGSEA. CDR3 in DNA: TGCAGCGTACCACGGGACTATGGCTACACCTTC. This codes for CSVPRDYGYTF.

This chain joins TRBV5-6 and TRBJ1-3, with D tentatively TRBD1 (5 bases). The CDR3 is made up of 12 amino acids. V was pared by 5 bases and J by 3 bases, with 6 bases between. Germline V lookup: CDR1 SGHDT, CDR2 YYEEEE. CDR3 protein: CASRQGGNTIYF. Written as DNA, the CDR3 is TGTGCCAGCAGGCAGGGTGGAAACACCATATATTTT.

The chain employs TRBV29-1 and TRBJ2-1, with 11 bases matching TRBD1. The CDR3 loop spans 14 amino acids. The V and J ends lost 7 bases and 9 bases, in that order; junction bases with no gene match: 11. Germline V gene lookup returns CDR1 SQVTM and CDR2 ANQGSEA. As DNA, the CDR3 is TGCAGCGCTCCCGGGACAGGGGGTTATGGTGAGCAGTTCTTC. This gives the protein CSAPGTGGYGEQFF.

The gene calls are TRBV9 and TRBJ1-2, with D tentatively TRBD1 (6 bases). There are 16 residues in the CDR3. Germline V gene lookup returns CDR1 SGDLS and CDR2 YYNGEE. Trimming left V 0 bases short and J 4 bases short, with 16 bases between. The CDR3 sequence is CASSVAPQGLGYGYTF. The CDR3, as DNA: TGTGCCAGCAGCGTAGCCCCCCAGGGGCTAGGCTATGGCTACACCTTC.

The chain combines TRBV21-1 with TRBJ1-5. TRBV21-1 constitutes a pseudogene. The CDR3 loop spans 18 amino acids. CDR3 DNA sequence: TGTGCCGGACTAGTCAGACTGTCGGACCGGGGCGGGAATCAGCCCCAGCATTTT. Amino acids: CAGLVRLSDRGGNQPQHF.

CDR3 amino acids: CASSGAFDNEQFF. The CDR3 DNA reads as TGTGCCAGCAGTGGGGCGTTCGACAATGAGCAGTTCTTC. The chain links TRBV27 to TRBJ2-1, with a weak D call TRBD1 (5 bases). CDR3 length: 13 residues. Trimming pared 5 bases from V and 5 bases from J, leaving 10 bases between. Germline V gene sequence: CDR1 MNHEY, CDR2 SMNVEV (reference sequence).

V gene TRBV11-3 combines with J gene TRBJ2-1; 8 bases are shared with TRBD2. Germline assignment: CDR1 SGHNT and CDR2 YENEEA. V gave up 5 bases and J gave up 8 bases; unmatched junction bases: 5. This CDR3 comprises 13 residues. Here the CDR3 reads CASSAGLGDEQFF. CDR3 nucleotide sequence: TGTGCCAGCAGCGCGGGACTAGGGGATGAGCAGTTCTTC.

The J gene is TRBJ2-1, the V gene TRBV21-1; TRBD2, the table's D call, was not compared with the DNA. TRBV21-1 is marked as a pseudogene. The CDR3 is made up of 13 amino acids. The CDR3 loop is CASSKRAVNEQFF. As DNA, the CDR3 is TGTGCCAGCAGCAAGCGTGCTGTCAATGAGCAGTTCTTC.

The J gene is TRBJ1-1, the V gene TRBV6-5, with TRBD1 identical over 8 bases. The germline V gene has CDR1 MNHEY and CDR2 SVGAGI. V lost 6 bases to trimming and J lost 3 bases; unmatched junction nucleotides: 9. This CDR3 has 15 residues. CDR3 bases: TGTGCCAGCAGGAAACAGGGGGTGGGGGACACTGAAGCTTTCTTT. Residues: CASRKQGVGDTEAFF.

The CDR3 DNA reads as TGTGCCAGCAGCAACCGCCTCTATCCGGGACTAGCGGGACAAGGCACAGATACGCAGTATTTT. This sequence encodes CASSNRLYPGLAGQGTDTQYF. This chain uses TRBV21-1 with TRBJ2-3; the D call in the table, TRBD2, was not verified against the DNA. TRBV21-1 is tagged as a pseudogene. The CDR3 covers 21 residues.

This clone was observed a handful of times. This sequence joins TRBV24-1 and TRBJ2-7, with TRBD2 as a possible D gene (7 bases). The CDR3 contains 18 residues. The V end was cut by 5 bases, the J end by 1 base, with 23 bases between. Germline CDR1 reads KGHDR; CDR2 reads SFDVKD. CDR3: CATSASVGGRGSSYEQYF. The CDR3 DNA is TGTGCCACCAGTGCTTCCGTCGGGGGGCGAGGTTCGTCCTACGAGCAGTACTTC.

This clone occurred a few times. V and J are TRBV7-9 and TRBJ1-6; 7 positions agree with TRBD1. Germline CDR1 reads SEHNR; CDR2 reads FQNEAQ (reference sequence). After removal of 5 bases from V and 13 bases from J, the junction contained 11 bases not matched to a gene. The CDR3 is 14 amino acids. CDR3 amino acids: CASSQSGGTWPLHF. The CDR3 region has the DNA TGTGCCAGCAGCCAGTCAGGGGGTACGTGGCCCCTCCACTTT. The full variable domain, in which reference TRBV7-9 and TRBJ1-6 provide the parts outside the CDR3, is DTGVSQNPRHKITKRGQNVTFRCDPISEHNRLYWYRQTLGQGPEFLTYFQNEAQLEKSRLLSDRFSAERPKGSFSTLEIQRTEQGDSAMYLCASSQSGGTWPLHFGNGTRLTVT.

This clone came up a few times. The CDR3, as DNA: TGTGCCAGCAGTTTATCGCGAGGTCTGAACACTGAAGCTTTCTTT. It yields the protein CASSLSRGLNTEAFF. V and J are TRBV27 and TRBJ1-1, with D hard to call. The V end lost 0 bases, the J end lost 0 bases, and 8 bases lay between the germline ends. The CDR3 covers 15 residues. Per germline, CDR1 MNHEY and CDR2 SMNVEV (reference sequence).

This sequence joins TRBV19 and TRBJ2-2, with 8 nucleotides matching TRBD1. Per the germline V gene, CDR1 is LNHDA and CDR2 is SQIVND (reference sequence). V shed 0 bases, J shed 3 bases, and the junction held 6 bases outside the gene matches. The CDR3 extends over 17 amino acids. The CDR3 loop reads CASSIDRTGIYTGELFF. The CDR3 nucleotides are TGTGCCAGTAGTATAGATCGGACAGGGATCTACACCGGGGAGCTGTTTTTT.

This clone was counted a few times. The chain employs TRBV28 and TRBJ1-2, with 10 bases matching TRBD1. V was clipped by 3 bases and J by 7 bases; unmatched bases: 8. The CDR3 is 15 residues long. Germline values: CDR1 MDHEN, CDR2 SYDVKM. The chain's CDR3 is CASSFAPGTGVGYTF. In nucleotides, the CDR3 is TGTGCCAGCAGTTTTGCCCCCGGGACAGGGGTTGGCTACACCTTC.

The chain recombines TRBV27 with TRBJ1-1; D perhaps matches TRBD1 (6 bases). This CDR3 contains 14 residues. The ends were cut back, 3 bases at V and 1 base at J, with 9 bases in the middle. Looked up from germline, CDR1 is MNHEY and CDR2 is SMNVEV (reference sequence). CDR3: CASSLGGPNTEAFF. The CDR3 region has the DNA TGTGCCAGCAGTTTGGGGGGGCCGAACACTGAAGCTTTCTTT.

The CDR3 reads CASSPQTGQYNSPLHF. The CDR3 DNA sequence: TGTGCCAGCAGCCCCCAGACAGGACAATATAATTCACCCCTCCACTTT. The V call is TRBV9, the J call TRBJ1-6; a possible D gene is TRBD1 (6 bases). The CDR3 extends over 16 amino acids. Germline V lookup: CDR1 SGDLS, CDR2 YYNGEE. V was shortened by 4 bases and J by 4 bases, with 15 bases between the two germline ends.

Note on this clone: At one boundary the junction diverges from the germline segment, which might be a read error. V gene TRBV6-5 combines with J gene TRBJ1-1, with D unclear. CDR1 is MNHEY and CDR2 is SVGAGI in the germline V gene. This CDR3 is 13 amino acids long. The CDR3: CASRVTLNNEAFF. CDR3 coding DNA: TGTGCCAGCAGGGTGACACTTAACAATGAAGCTTTCTTT.

This chain connects TRBV2 to TRBJ1-2; TRBD1 matches at 8 bases. The J segment lost 7 bases and the V segment lost 6 bases, leaving 7 bases of the junction unmatched. CDR3 length equals 13 residues. Per germline, CDR1 SNHLY and CDR2 FYNNEI. The CDR3 sequence is CASRPGQGSGYTF. Here the CDR3 DNA reads TGTGCCAGCAGACCTGGACAGGGCTCTGGCTACACCTTC.

The rearrangement joins TRBV5-6 to TRBJ1-5, with 8 bases identical to TRBD1. Germline V gene lookup returns CDR1 SGHDT and CDR2 YYEEEE. CDR3 length: 14 residues. V trimming: 0 bases; J trimming: 7 bases; junction bases outside the gene matches: 3. The CDR3 coding sequence is TGTGCCAGCAGCTTGGCGGACAGGGAGCAGCCCCAGCATTTT. Translated: CASSLADREQPQHF.

The rearrangement links TRBV19 to TRBJ1-2; no clear D gene. CDR1 and CDR2 from the germline V gene are LNHDA and SQIVND (reference sequence). The CDR3 spans 17 residues. Trimming removed 5 bases at V and 4 bases at J, with 23 bases between. The CDR3 loop is CASSPQWGDGHSYGYTF. DNA for the CDR3: TGTGCCAGTAGTCCCCAGTGGGGAGACGGCCACAGCTATGGCTACACCTTC. Full variable domain (outside the CDR3, taken from reference TRBV19 and TRBJ1-2): DGGITQSPKYLFRKEGQNVTLSCEQNLNHDAMYWYRQDPGQGLRLIYYSQIVNDFQKGDIAEGYSVSREKKESFPLTVTSAQKNPTAFYLCASSPQWGDGHSYGYTFGSGTRLTVV.

Here the CDR3 DNA reads TGTGCCAGCATGGAGGGCGGGTACTATGGCTACACCTTC. Amino acid sequence: CASMEGGYYGYTF. V and J are TRBV28 and TRBJ1-2; D unresolved. This CDR3 is built from 13 residues. Germline CDR1 reads MDHEN; CDR2 reads SYDVKM. Trimming removed 7 bases from V and 3 bases from J, with 12 bases in between.

This clone was detected only a few times. The chain has TRBV6-5 and TRBJ1-4, with a weak D call TRBD1 (5 bases). Trimming removed 7 bases from V and 3 bases from J, with 12 bases in between. CDR3 size: 14 residues. Germline V gene data show CDR1 as MNHEY and CDR2 as SVGAGI. DNA for the CDR3: TGTGCCAGCAACCTCTGGGGGGCTAATGAAAAACTGTTTTTT. This sequence encodes CASNLWGANEKLFF.

The gene calls are TRBV7-9 and TRBJ1-6; 7 bases are a match to TRBD1. The V and J ends lost 5 bases and 2 bases, in that order; junction bases with no gene match: 3. Looked up from germline, CDR1 is SEHNR and CDR2 is FQNEAQ (reference sequence). The CDR3 has 15 residues. CDR3 nucleotide sequence: TGTGCCAGCAGCGGAGGGACAGCCTATAATTCACCCCTCCACTTT. Its translation: CASSGGTAYNSPLHF.